This T cell receptor beta chain is drawn from a study of blood T cell repertoires in COVID-19. Study-level information: From the United States, Italy and Spain came samples of acute and convalescent COVID-19. PBMCs, B-cell-depleted T cells, or T cells provided the cDNA or gDNA that made up the material.

As handled by the study authors: Quantification of nucleated cells was approximated via reference gene primer amplification. Clones were sequenced by immunoSEQ multiplex PCR, and TCRdb holds only the in-frame ones, with some missing. V and J calls plus clone size are reproduced from that table; the DNA served to infer D and trimming. This sample has roughly 380,000 clones; roughly 85% occur once, and the top ten carry roughly 3.9%. Per the germline V gene, CDR1 is LGHNA and CDR2 is YNFKEQ. Trimming removed 0 bases from V and 4 bases from J; junction bases left unmatched: 6. The CDR3 has 17 amino acids.

The chain employs TRBV4-2 and TRBJ2-1; 10 bases line up with TRBD2. This clonotype was sampled from a young woman with acute or convalescent COVID-19. The sequencing sample was made of peripheral blood. The CDR3 spells CASSQDRGTSVYNEQFF. DNA of the CDR3: TGTGCCAGCAGCCAAGATCGGGGGACTAGCGTTTACAATGAGCAGTTCTTC.